A single sample is the source of the 19 T cell receptor beta chains below, sequenced in a study of Tregs in tolerant kidney transplant recipients. Related graft donors supplied nonmyeloablative bone marrow transplants, and mixed chimerism was transient. Clones were read by immunoSEQ multiplex PCR, and TCRdb kept only the in-frame ones, dropping some. The repertoire consists of nearly 50,000 clones, with around 90% occurring once and the leading ten covering around a sixth. The sequences come from CD8+ T cells from blood (PBMCs), collected 12 months after the transplant. These receptors all stem from a human patient who received a combined kidney and bone marrow transplant. Some T cells may be the graft donor's.

V usage is TRBV19 and J usage is TRBJ2-7; 10 nucleotides match TRBD1. This CDR3 contains 15 residues. Germline loops: CDR1 LNHDA, CDR2 SQIVND (reference sequence). V gave up 1 base and J gave up 6 bases; unmatched junction bases: 6. In DNA form, the CDR3 reads TGTGCCAGTAGTATAGGGACAGGGGGGATTGTCGAGCAGTACTTC. It yields the protein CASSIGTGGIVEQYF.

The rearrangement joins TRBV5-5 to TRBJ2-7, with D unclear. CDR1 SGHKS and CDR2 YYEKEE come from the germline V gene (reference sequence). This CDR3 has 13 amino acids. Deletions cut 2 bases from V and 3 bases from J, with 9 bases between. In DNA form, the CDR3 reads TGTGCCAGCAGCTTCGGCACTAACTACGAGCAGTACTTC. As protein: CASSFGTNYEQYF.

The rearrangement uses TRBV29-1 and TRBJ2-2; maybe TRBD2 (6 bases). The CDR3 totals 14 residues. V lost 7 bases and J lost 3, with 15 bases in between. The germline V gene encodes CDR1 SQVTM and CDR2 ANQGSEA. This CDR3 is CSAGTGAYTGELFF. CDR3 nucleotides: TGCAGCGCCGGGACTGGAGCCTACACCGGGGAGCTGTTTTTT.

The chain employs TRBV19 and TRBJ2-3, with a tentative D call TRBD1 (6 bases). Germline values: CDR1 LNHDA, CDR2 SQIVND (reference sequence). V shed 3 bases and J shed 0 bases, with 13 bases lying between them. This CDR3 is 16 amino acids long. CDR3 sequence: CASSMGASPSTDTQYF. The DNA of the CDR3 is TGTGCCAGTAGTATGGGGGCTAGCCCCAGCACAGATACGCAGTATTTT.

About this clone: The junction departs from the called germline gene at one end, perhaps through a read error. The genes are TRBV9 and TRBJ1-2, with a possible D match to TRBD1 (5 bases). The germline gives CDR1 SGDLS, CDR2 YYNGEE. This CDR3 has 15 amino acids. The CDR3 region is CASGVGGGSNYGYTF. For the CDR3, the DNA is TGTGCCAGCGGCGTAGGCGGGGGATCTAACTATGGCTACACCTTC.

This rearrangement joins TRBV7-6 to TRBJ2-7, with a tentative D call TRBD2 (7 bases). CDR1 SGHVS and CDR2 FNYEAQ come from the germline V gene. The CDR3 consists of 15 residues. V was trimmed by 1 base and J by 3 bases, leaving 13 bases between them. The CDR3 DNA reads TGTGCCAGCAGCTTAGGCGGGGGCTTTCACTACGAGCAGTACTTC. This codes for CASSLGGGFHYEQYF.

This chain joins TRBV20-1 and TRBJ2-1; D uncertain. From germline, CDR1 is DFQATT and CDR2 SNEGSKA (reference sequence). V was pared by 3 bases and J by 7 bases, with 7 bases between. CDR3 length: 11 amino acids. The CDR3 sequence: CSASSRNEQFF. The CDR3 nucleotides read TGCAGTGCTAGTTCCAGGAATGAGCAGTTCTTC.

The chain is built from TRBV13 and TRBJ2-6, with 10 nucleotides matching TRBD1. Unmatched junction bases numbered 4, after V lost 4 bases and J lost 1 base. This CDR3 comprises 17 residues. From germline, CDR1 is PRHDT and CDR2 FYEKMQ (reference sequence). CDR3 bases: TGTGCCAGCAGCTCTTGGACAGGGGGGTCTGGGGCCAACGTCCTGACTTTC. It yields the protein CASSSWTGGSGANVLTF.

This chain joins TRBV19 and TRBJ1-2; 10 bases line up with TRBD1. Per germline, CDR1 LNHDA and CDR2 SQIVND (reference sequence). Trimming at V came to 3 bases and at J to 6 bases, leaving 4 bases not matched to a gene. The CDR3 covers 14 residues. The CDR3 here is CASSIVTGGDGYTF. Here the CDR3 DNA reads TGTGCCAGTAGTATCGTGACAGGGGGCGATGGCTACACCTTC.

The chain combines TRBV19 with TRBJ2-2, with 10 bases lining up with TRBD1. The V gene end was trimmed by 3 bases and the J gene end by 4 bases; junction bases not matched to a gene: 2. The CDR3 has 15 residues. Germline CDR1 reads LNHDA; CDR2 reads SQIVND (reference sequence). CDR3 protein: CASSMGTGATGELFF. CDR3 bases: TGTGCCAGTAGTATGGGGACAGGGGCCACCGGGGAGCTGTTTTTT.

CDR3 protein: CASSFIPGGRTYEQYF. The CDR3 DNA is TGTGCCAGCAGCTTCATCCCAGGGGGCCGGACCTACGAGCAGTACTTC. The rearrangement links TRBV7-2 to TRBJ2-7, with 8 positions matching TRBD1. The CDR3 consists of 16 residues. V gave up 3 bases and J gave up 2 bases; unmatched junction bases: 9. Germline values: CDR1 SGHTA, CDR2 FQGNSA.

This clone was observed a few times. The chain recombines TRBV4-2 with TRBJ2-1; 15 bases line up with TRBD2. The CDR3 covers 16 residues. V lost 6 bases to trimming and J lost 12 bases; unmatched junction nucleotides: 12. Germline assignment: CDR1 LGHNA and CDR2 YNFKEQ. DNA of the CDR3: TGTGCCAGCAGTCCCTCTGGACTAGCGGGGGGGCCGGGGCAGTTCTTC. This gives the protein CASSPSGLAGGPGQFF.

The chain is built from TRBV28 and TRBJ2-5; D perhaps matches TRBD1 (7 bases). The tail of the sequence fits TRBJ2-7 better, so the J call may be wrong. The CDR3 totals 16 residues. The germline CDR1 and CDR2 sequences are MDHEN and SYDVKM. CDR3 amino acids: CASRRITGEVTYEQYF. CDR3 DNA: TGTGCCAGCAGACGTATAACAGGGGAGGTGACCTACGAGCAGTACTTC.

This clone appeared once. The chain employs TRBV2 and TRBJ2-4; the D is unclear. This CDR3 is built from 14 residues. Germline V lookup: CDR1 SNHLY, CDR2 FYNNEI. Trimming left V 3 bases short and J 0 bases short, with 6 bases between. CDR3 bases: TGTGCCAGCAGTGACAGATTAGCCAAAAACATTCAGTACTTC. Residues: CASSDRLAKNIQYF.

V gene TRBV11-3 combines with J gene TRBJ2-2; 8 bases match TRBD2. After removal of 2 bases from V and 3 bases from J, the junction contained 5 bases not matched to a gene. The CDR3 is 16 residues long. Germline-derived CDR1 and CDR2 are SGHNT and YENEEA. The CDR3 protein is CASSLSLREDTGELFF. In DNA, the CDR3 is TGTGCCAGCAGCTTATCTTTGCGGGAGGACACCGGGGAGCTGTTTTTT.

The chain employs TRBV4-3 and TRBJ2-1, with TRBD1 matching over 9 bases. V lost 3 bases, J lost 6 bases, and 6 bases stayed unmatched. This CDR3 comprises 15 residues. The germline gives CDR1 LGHNA, CDR2 YSLEER. The CDR3 DNA reads TGCGCCAGCAGCCAGCCCGGGACAGGGATCAATGAGCAGTTCTTC. This translates into CASSQPGTGINEQFF.

This clone was counted a few times. V gene TRBV4-3 combines with J gene TRBJ2-3; 12 positions agree with TRBD2. The V and J ends lost 1 base and 4 bases, in that order; junction bases with no gene match: 6. The CDR3 spans 17 residues. CDR1 LGHNA and CDR2 YSLEER come from the germline V gene. CDR3 in amino acids: CASSQASGLAGSDTQYF. The CDR3 nucleotides read TGCGCCAGCAGCCAAGCTTCGGGACTAGCGGGCTCAGATACGCAGTATTTT.

CDR3 sequence: CASSYTGGSYEQYF. For the CDR3, the DNA is TGTGCCAGTAGTTATACAGGGGGCTCCTACGAGCAGTACTTC. V gene TRBV19 combines with J gene TRBJ2-7; 8 bases are shared with TRBD1. After removal of 5 bases from V and 0 bases from J, the junction contained 3 bases not matched to a gene. This CDR3 region has 14 residues. CDR1 is LNHDA and CDR2 is SQIVND in the germline V gene (reference sequence).

This clone came up once. The chain is built from TRBV9 and TRBJ2-3, with D possibly being TRBD1 (5 bases). The CDR3 contains 16 residues. Trimming left V 0 bases short and J 2 bases short, with 13 bases between. In germline, CDR1 is SGDLS, CDR2 YYNGEE. The DNA of the CDR3 is TGTGCCAGCAGCGTAGACCAGGGAACTTTCACAGATACGCAGTATTTT. This codes for CASSVDQGTFTDTQYF.